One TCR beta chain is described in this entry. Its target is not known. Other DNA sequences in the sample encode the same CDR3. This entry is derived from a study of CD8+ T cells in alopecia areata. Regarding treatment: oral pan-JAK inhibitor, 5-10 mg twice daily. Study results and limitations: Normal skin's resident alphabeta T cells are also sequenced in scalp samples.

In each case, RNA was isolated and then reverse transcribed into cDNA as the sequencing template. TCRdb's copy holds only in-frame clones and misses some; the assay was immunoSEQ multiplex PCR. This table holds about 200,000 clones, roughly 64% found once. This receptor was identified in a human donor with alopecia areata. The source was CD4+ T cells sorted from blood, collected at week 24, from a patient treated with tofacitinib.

The CDR3 DNA reads as TGCAGCGTCGTTAAAAGCTCCTACAATGAGCAGTTCTTC. Its protein product is CSVVKSSYNEQFF. V and J are TRBV29-1 and TRBJ2-1; D gene unclear. This CDR3 has 13 amino acids. Per the germline V gene, CDR1 is SQVTM and CDR2 is ANQGSEA. The ends were cut back, 6 bases at V and 0 bases at J, with 9 bases in the middle.